The rows below give T cell receptor beta chains drawn from one sample of a study of control samples from healthy donors and cancer patients. Data came from immunoSEQ multiplex PCR; TCRdb stores just in-frame clones and leaves some out. Of 95,000 to 110,000 clones listed, about 89% are singletons. Material for sequencing was PBMCs. The receptors were sampled from a man aged 60 to 75 with lung cancer. Both conserved end residues are part of each CDR3. Each record gives: CDR3 length, J gene, V gene, clone size, D gene, CDR3 protein, CDR3 DNA. A D gene is named only where the DNA matches it firmly. Where a row states a size, it is once, few, many or the class of an expanded clone; other rows omit it.

CDR3 length: 14
J gene: TRBJ2-5
V gene: TRBV30
clone size: -
D gene: -
CDR3 protein: CAWSFGGLEETQYF
CDR3 DNA: TGTGCCTGGAGTTTCGGGGGACTGGAAGAGACCCAGTACTTC

CDR3 length: 15
J gene: TRBJ1-1
V gene: TRBV2
clone size: -
D gene: -
CDR3 protein: CASSLPLPRPTEAFF
CDR3 DNA: TGTGCCAGCAGTCTACCGCTCCCGAGGCCCACTGAAGCTTTCTTT

CDR3 length: 15
J gene: TRBJ1-5
V gene: TRBV5-1
clone size: -
D gene: -
CDR3 protein: CASSLAKRNNQPQHF
CDR3 DNA: TGCGCCAGCAGCTTGGCCAAAAGGAACAATCAGCCCCAGCATTTT

CDR3 length: 13
J gene: TRBJ2-7
V gene: TRBV5-1
clone size: -
D gene: -
CDR3 protein: CASSLDLGYEQYF
CDR3 DNA: TGCGCCAGCAGCTTGGATTTAGGGTACGAGCAGTACTTC

CDR3 length: 15
J gene: TRBJ1-6
V gene: TRBV30
clone size: -
D gene: -
CDR3 protein: CAWRAGLSYNSPLHF
CDR3 DNA: TGTGCCTGGAGAGCAGGGTTGTCCTATAATTCACCCCTCCACTTT

CDR3 length: 14
J gene: TRBJ2-1
V gene: TRBV11-3
clone size: -
D gene: -
CDR3 protein: CASTPGRANNEQFF
CDR3 DNA: TGTGCCAGCACTCCGGGACGGGCAAACAATGAGCAGTTCTTC

CDR3 length: 17
J gene: TRBJ2-6
V gene: TRBV11-2
clone size: -
D gene: TRBD2
CDR3 protein: CASIPRGEDSGANVLTF
CDR3 DNA: TGTGCCAGCATCCCGCGGGGGGAAGACTCTGGGGCCAACGTCCTGACTTTC

CDR3 length: 13
J gene: TRBJ1-5
V gene: TRBV6-5
clone size: -
D gene: -
CDR3 protein: CASRGPGGEPQHF
CDR3 DNA: TGTGCCAGCAGGGGCCCCGGGGGGGAGCCCCAGCATTTT

CDR3 length: 13
J gene: TRBJ1-2
V gene: TRBV18
clone size: -
D gene: TRBD1
CDR3 protein: CASSPPGQYGYTF
CDR3 DNA: TGTGCCAGCTCACCACCGGGACAGTATGGCTACACCTTC

CDR3 length: 14
J gene: TRBJ1-6
V gene: TRBV18
clone size: -
D gene: TRBD1
CDR3 protein: CASSPGTGDSPLHF
CDR3 DNA: TGTGCCAGCTCACCCGGGACAGGGGATTCACCCCTCCACTTT

CDR3 length: 14
J gene: TRBJ2-2
V gene: TRBV19
clone size: -
D gene: -
CDR3 protein: CASSIDLGGGELFF
CDR3 DNA: TGTGCCAGTAGTATAGATCTAGGTGGCGGGGAGCTGTTTTTT

CDR3 length: 14
J gene: TRBJ1-3
V gene: TRBV5-4
clone size: -
D gene: -
CDR3 protein: CASSSQGIGNTIYF
CDR3 DNA: TGTGCCAGCAGCTCTCAAGGGATCGGAAACACCATATATTTT

CDR3 length: 14
J gene: TRBJ2-2
V gene: TRBV2
clone size: once
D gene: TRBD2
CDR3 protein: CASMASGGTGELFF
CDR3 DNA: TGTGCCAGCATGGCTAGCGGGGGGACCGGGGAGCTGTTTTTT

CDR3 length: 16
J gene: TRBJ2-1
V gene: TRBV6-5
clone size: -
D gene: TRBD1
CDR3 protein: CASSYRGLTSYNEQFF
CDR3 DNA: TGTGCCAGCAGTTACAGGGGGCTAACTTCCTACAATGAGCAGTTCTTC

CDR3 length: 18
J gene: TRBJ1-1
V gene: TRBV4-1
clone size: -
D gene: TRBD1
CDR3 protein: CASSQKGMTGGRNTEAFF
CDR3 DNA: TGCGCCAGCAGCCAAAAGGGAATGACAGGGGGCCGGAACACTGAAGCTTTCTTT

CDR3 length: 16
J gene: TRBJ1-4
V gene: TRBV30
clone size: -
D gene: -
CDR3 protein: CAWSDRPRGTNEKLFF
CDR3 DNA: TGTGCCTGGAGTGACCGCCCCAGGGGAACTAATGAAAAACTGTTTTTT

CDR3 length: 15
J gene: TRBJ1-5
V gene: TRBV5-5
clone size: once
D gene: -
CDR3 protein: CASSPTWSVNQPQHF
CDR3 DNA: TGTGCCAGCAGCCCCACGTGGAGTGTAAATCAGCCCCAGCATTTT

CDR3 length: 14
J gene: TRBJ1-5
V gene: TRBV5-1
clone size: -
D gene: TRBD1
CDR3 protein: CASSPGTAGQPQHF
CDR3 DNA: TGCGCCAGCAGCCCGGGGACAGCCGGCCAGCCCCAGCATTTT

CDR3 length: 15
J gene: TRBJ1-3
V gene: TRBV5-4
clone size: -
D gene: TRBD1
CDR3 protein: CASSWGQGTGNTIYF
CDR3 DNA: TGTGCCAGCAGCTGGGGACAGGGAACTGGAAACACCATATATTTT

CDR3 length: 16
J gene: TRBJ2-1
V gene: TRBV7-7
clone size: -
D gene: TRBD1
CDR3 protein: CASSLSPGGILNEQFF
CDR3 DNA: TGTGCCAGCAGCTTGTCGCCAGGGGGCATCCTCAATGAGCAGTTCTTC

CDR3 length: 15
J gene: TRBJ2-3
V gene: TRBV24-1
clone size: few
D gene: TRBD1
CDR3 protein: CATSQGGEVTDTQYF
CDR3 DNA: TGTGCCACCAGTCAAGGGGGCGAGGTAACAGATACGCAGTATTTT

CDR3 length: 14
J gene: TRBJ1-5
V gene: TRBV6-6
clone size: -
D gene: -
CDR3 protein: CASSLENGIQPQHF
CDR3 DNA: TGTGCCAGCAGTCTCGAAAATGGGATTCAGCCCCAGCATTTT

CDR3 length: 13
J gene: TRBJ1-5
V gene: TRBV5-1
clone size: -
D gene: -
CDR3 protein: CASSPGSNQPQHF
CDR3 DNA: TGCGCCAGCAGCCCCGGAAGCAATCAGCCCCAGCATTTT

CDR3 length: 16
J gene: TRBJ1-2
V gene: TRBV6-1
clone size: -
D gene: -
CDR3 protein: CASSEGGFSGGYGYTF
CDR3 DNA: TGTGCCAGCAGTGAGGGGGGTTTTTCGGGAGGTTATGGCTACACCTTC

CDR3 length: 13
J gene: TRBJ2-3
V gene: TRBV7-9
clone size: -
D gene: -
CDR3 protein: CASSLRISDTQYF
CDR3 DNA: TGTGCCAGCAGCTTAAGAATTTCCGATACGCAGTATTTT

CDR3 length: 18
J gene: TRBJ2-1
V gene: TRBV4-1
clone size: -
D gene: TRBD2
CDR3 protein: CASSQVDLGLAAYNEQFF
CDR3 DNA: TGCGCCAGCAGCCAAGTCGATCTGGGACTAGCGGCCTACAATGAGCAGTTCTTC

CDR3 length: 18
J gene: TRBJ2-2
V gene: TRBV11-3
clone size: -
D gene: TRBD1
CDR3 protein: CASSTRSTGGAGTGELFF
CDR3 DNA: TGTGCCAGCAGCACCCGATCGACAGGGGGCGCGGGCACCGGGGAGCTGTTTTTT

CDR3 length: 14
J gene: TRBJ2-1
V gene: TRBV7-3
clone size: -
D gene: TRBD2
CDR3 protein: CASSTGLPGDEQFF
CDR3 DNA: TGTGCCAGCAGTACGGGACTACCTGGGGATGAGCAGTTCTTC

CDR3 length: 14
J gene: TRBJ2-5
V gene: TRBV5-8
clone size: -
D gene: -
CDR3 protein: CASRPGQFQETQYF
CDR3 DNA: TGTGCCAGCAGACCCGGACAGTTCCAAGAGACCCAGTACTTC

CDR3 length: 15
J gene: TRBJ1-5
V gene: TRBV6-1
clone size: -
D gene: -
CDR3 protein: CASSEEGGSSQPQHF
CDR3 DNA: TGTGCCAGCAGTGAAGAGGGGGGAAGTAGTCAGCCCCAGCATTTT

CDR3 length: 15
J gene: TRBJ1-1
V gene: TRBV19
clone size: -
D gene: TRBD1
CDR3 protein: CASTSGGSMNTEAFF
CDR3 DNA: TGTGCCAGTACCTCAGGGGGCAGTATGAACACTGAAGCTTTCTTT

CDR3 length: 16
J gene: TRBJ1-6
V gene: TRBV4-1
clone size: -
D gene: -
CDR3 protein: CASSPSRTDYNSPLHF
CDR3 DNA: TGCGCCAGCAGCCCCTCAAGGACAGACTATAATTCACCCCTCCACTTT

CDR3 length: 14
J gene: TRBJ1-2
V gene: TRBV6-2/TRBV6-3
clone size: -
D gene: -
CDR3 protein: CASSYLDSYYGYTF
CDR3 DNA: TGTGCCAGCAGTTACCTTGACAGCTACTATGGCTACACCTTC

CDR3 length: 12
J gene: TRBJ2-5
V gene: TRBV10-2
clone size: -
D gene: -
CDR3 protein: CASGEQQETQYF
CDR3 DNA: TGCGCCAGCGGAGAACAGCAAGAGACCCAGTACTTC

CDR3 length: 13
J gene: TRBJ1-2
V gene: TRBV3-1/TRBV3-2
clone size: -
D gene: -
CDR3 protein: CASSQASSYGYTF
CDR3 DNA: TGTGCCAGCAGCCAGGCTTCATCGTATGGCTACACCTTC

CDR3 length: 13
J gene: TRBJ2-2
V gene: TRBV7-9
clone size: -
D gene: -
CDR3 protein: CASTAKNTGELFF
CDR3 DNA: TGTGCCAGCACCGCTAAAAACACCGGGGAGCTGTTTTTT

CDR3 length: 15
J gene: TRBJ1-2
V gene: TRBV5-1
clone size: -
D gene: -
CDR3 protein: CASSFGHVSNYGYTF
CDR3 DNA: TGCGCCAGCAGCTTCGGACACGTTTCTAACTATGGCTACACCTTC

CDR3 length: 11
J gene: TRBJ1-1
V gene: TRBV7-9
clone size: -
D gene: -
CDR3 protein: CASSLGTEAFF
CDR3 DNA: TGTGCCAGCAGCTTGGGGACTGAAGCTTTCTTT

CDR3 length: 14
J gene: TRBJ2-1
V gene: TRBV19
clone size: once
D gene: TRBD1
CDR3 protein: CASSEGQGYNEQFF
CDR3 DNA: TGTGCCAGTAGTGAAGGACAGGGGTACAATGAGCAGTTCTTC

CDR3 length: 17
J gene: TRBJ2-5
V gene: TRBV13
clone size: -
D gene: -
CDR3 protein: CASSYTGDSKGQETQYF
CDR3 DNA: TGTGCCAGCAGCTATACCGGGGACTCGAAAGGGCAAGAGACCCAGTACTTC

CDR3 length: 12
J gene: TRBJ1-6
V gene: TRBV7-3
clone size: -
D gene: -
CDR3 protein: CASSGGNSPLHF
CDR3 DNA: TGTGCCAGCAGTGGGGGAAATTCACCCCTCCACTTT

CDR3 length: 16
J gene: TRBJ2-7
V gene: TRBV30
clone size: -
D gene: -
CDR3 protein: CAWSLFRARSLYEQYF
CDR3 DNA: TGTGCCTGGAGTCTCTTCCGGGCCAGAAGTCTATACGAGCAGTACTTC

CDR3 length: 15
J gene: TRBJ1-4
V gene: TRBV7-8
clone size: -
D gene: TRBD1
CDR3 protein: CASSFAGQGDRKLFF
CDR3 DNA: TGTGCCAGCAGCTTCGCGGGGCAGGGGGATCGGAAACTGTTTTTT

CDR3 length: 15
J gene: TRBJ2-2
V gene: TRBV6-5
clone size: -
D gene: TRBD2
CDR3 protein: CASRDLAGVAGELFF
CDR3 DNA: TGTGCCAGCAGGGACCTAGCGGGGGTAGCCGGGGAGCTGTTTTTT

CDR3 length: 14
J gene: TRBJ1-6
V gene: TRBV6-5
clone size: -
D gene: -
CDR3 protein: CASTLGIHNSPLHF
CDR3 DNA: TGTGCCAGCACGCTCGGGATCCATAATTCACCCCTCCACTTT

CDR3 length: 15
J gene: TRBJ1-1
V gene: TRBV12-5
clone size: -
D gene: -
CDR3 protein: CASGGRPLRNTEAFF
CDR3 DNA: TGTGCTAGTGGCGGGCGGCCACTTCGGAACACTGAAGCTTTCTTT

CDR3 length: 13
J gene: TRBJ2-1
V gene: TRBV5-1
clone size: -
D gene: -
CDR3 protein: CASSQTADNEQFF
CDR3 DNA: TGCGCCAGCAGCCAGACAGCTGACAATGAGCAGTTCTTC

CDR3 length: 16
J gene: TRBJ1-1
V gene: TRBV5-1
clone size: -
D gene: TRBD1
CDR3 protein: CASSLQGAGGNTEAFF
CDR3 DNA: TGCGCCAGCAGCTTACAGGGGGCCGGAGGGAACACTGAAGCTTTCTTT